There are a few counts of the clone carrying this TCR beta chain. These data originate in a study of blood T cell repertoires in COVID-19. Background on the study: COVID-19 samples collected from the United States, Italy and Spain covered acute and convalescent phases. PBMCs, B-cell-depleted T cells, or T cells were the source of the cDNA or gDNA that made up the material.

Assay: immunoSEQ multiplex PCR; the TCRdb copy retains only in-frame clones and omits some. The sample includes approximately 41,000 clones, under 85% of them seen just once. Germline lookup yields CDR1 SNHLY and CDR2 FYNNEI. This CDR3 is built from 14 residues. The ends were cut back, 6 bases at V and 6 bases at J, with 12 bases in the middle. The sequence derives from an elderly woman with acute or convalescent COVID-19. The chain recombines TRBV2 with TRBJ1-6; a weak D match, TRBD1 (6 bases). Specimen: peripheral blood. CDR3 in amino acids: CASSQQGINSPLHF. For the CDR3, the DNA is TGTGCCAGCAGCCAACAGGGAATTAATTCACCCCTCCACTTT.